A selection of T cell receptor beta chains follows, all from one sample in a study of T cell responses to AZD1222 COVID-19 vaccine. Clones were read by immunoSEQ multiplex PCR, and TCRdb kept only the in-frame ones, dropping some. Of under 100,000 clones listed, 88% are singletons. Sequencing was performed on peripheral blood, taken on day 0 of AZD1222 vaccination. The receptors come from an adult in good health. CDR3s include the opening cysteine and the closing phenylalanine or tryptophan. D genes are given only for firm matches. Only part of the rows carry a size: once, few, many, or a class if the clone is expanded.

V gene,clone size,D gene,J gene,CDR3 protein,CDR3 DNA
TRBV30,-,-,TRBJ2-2,CAWTENTGELFF,TGTGCCTGGACAGAGAACACCGGGGAGCTGTTTTTT
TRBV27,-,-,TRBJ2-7,CASRTKWESSYEQYF,TGTGCCAGCAGGACTAAGTGGGAAAGCTCCTACGAGCAGTACTTC
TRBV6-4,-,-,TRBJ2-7,CASSRPHYEQYF,TGTGCCAGCAGCAGACCACACTACGAGCAGTACTTC
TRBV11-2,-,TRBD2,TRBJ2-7,CASSTRSLAGRYEQYF,TGTGCCAGCAGCACCCGGTCGCTAGCGGGGAGATACGAGCAGTACTTC
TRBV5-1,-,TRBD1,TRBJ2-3,CASRGQGDTQYF,TGCGCCAGCAGAGGACAGGGGGATACGCAGTATTTT
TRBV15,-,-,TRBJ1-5,CATSRDLAGIYSNQPQHF,TGTGCCACCAGCAGAGATCTCGCAGGGATATATAGCAATCAGCCCCAGCATTTT
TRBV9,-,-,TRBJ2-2,CASSVQGGTGELFF,TGTGCCAGCAGCGTACAGGGAGGCACCGGGGAGCTGTTTTTT
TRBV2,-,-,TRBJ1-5,CASSEAASNQPQHF,TGTGCCAGCAGTGAAGCGGCCAGCAATCAGCCCCAGCATTTT
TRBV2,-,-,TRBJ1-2,CASSRRGANYGYTF,TGTGCCAGCAGTAGGAGAGGTGCTAACTATGGCTACACCTTC
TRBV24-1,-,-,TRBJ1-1,CATSDLEWWGTLNTEAFF,TGTGCCACCAGTGATTTGGAATGGTGGGGGACACTGAACACTGAAGCTTTCTTT
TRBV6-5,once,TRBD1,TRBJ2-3,CASTNRGQVTDTQYF,TGTGCCAGCACCAACAGGGGTCAGGTCACAGATACGCAGTATTTT
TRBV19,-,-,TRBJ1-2,CASSIDWGDDGYTF,TGTGCCAGTAGTATAGACTGGGGTGACGATGGCTACACCTTC
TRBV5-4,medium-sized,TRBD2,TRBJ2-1,CASRPPTWDLREGNEQFF,TGTGCCAGCAGACCCCCGACTTGGGATTTACGGGAGGGTAATGAGCAGTTCTTC
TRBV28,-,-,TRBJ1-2,CASSLNAGGYTF,TGTGCCAGCAGTTTAAACGCGGGTGGCTACACCTTC
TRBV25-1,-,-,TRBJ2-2,CASSEWKGETGELFF,TGTGCCAGCAGTGAGTGGAAAGGGGAAACCGGGGAGCTGTTTTTT
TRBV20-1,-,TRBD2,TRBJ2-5,CSASPTRLAGLQETQYF,TGCAGTGCTAGTCCGACACGACTAGCAGGTTTACAAGAGACCCAGTACTTC
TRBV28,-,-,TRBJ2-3,CASSPGGTDTQYF,TGTGCCAGCAGCCCCGGGGGCACAGATACGCAGTATTTT
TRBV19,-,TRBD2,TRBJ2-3,CASKTGGLSTDTQYF,TGTGCCAGTAAGACGGGAGGGCTTAGCACAGATACGCAGTATTTT
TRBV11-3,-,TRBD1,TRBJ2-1,CASSLGQGPNNEQFF,TGTGCCAGCAGCTTAGGACAGGGGCCCAACAATGAGCAGTTCTTC
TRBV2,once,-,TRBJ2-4,CASSEALLIAKNIQYF,TGTGCCAGCAGTGAAGCGCTTCTGATAGCCAAAAACATTCAGTACTTC